This section outlines one T cell receptor (beta chain) sequence together with its context. Its specificity is not known. The observed sequence ends 3 residues before the CDR3 terminus, with the missing tail filled in from the germline J gene. This CDR3 region has 15 residues. Trimming removed 4 bases from V and 7 bases from J, with 14 bases in between. Germline V gives CDR1 SEHNR, CDR2 FQNEAQ (reference sequence). This entry belongs to a study of T cells in women clearing cervical HPV infection. Study-level background: Cases: HPV16-related CIN3 or worse on histology, 2 invasive cancers. Controls gave blood once infection was undetectable; cases at lesion identification. Study outcomes and limitations: Repertoire richness, not evenness, was significantly elevated in CIN3+ cases versus controls.

TCRdb's copy holds only in-frame clones and misses some; the assay was immunoSEQ multiplex PCR. The sample totals about 20,000 clones. The origin of this receptor is a woman between 18 and 70 years old with a cervical HPV16 infection that either progressed to CIN3+ or cleared (not recorded which). Sequenced sample: blood buffy coat. V usage is TRBV7-9 and J usage is TRBJ1-6; D is possibly TRBD1 (5 bases). CDR3 DNA, as far as it was read: TGTGCCAGCAGCTCACCGGGACTTCCCAATTCACCC. Translation: CASSSPGLPNSP. The entire CDR3 sequence reads CASSSPGLPNSPLHF. Filled out from reference TRBV7-9 and TRBJ1-6, the complete variable domain reads DTGVSQNPRHKITKRGQNVTFRCDPISEHNRLYWYRQTLGQGPEFLTYFQNEAQLEKSRLLSDRFSAERPKGSFSTLEIQRTEQGDSAMYLCASSSPGLPNSPLHFGNGTRLTVT.